The 30 T cell receptor beta chains presented below share a single source sample, sequenced in a study of pediatric ulcerative colitis. During colonoscopy, one to two rectal pinch biopsies were collected. Produced via immunoSEQ multiplex PCR; TCRdb's table is partial and in-frame only. The sample contains tens of thousands of clones, roughly 74% of which appear only once. Specimen: gut tissue. The receptors derive from a boy aged 5-17 years with severe ulcerative colitis.

There are a few counts of this clone. The chain uses TRBV27 and TRBJ1-2; the D is unclear. CDR1 is MNHEY, CDR2 SMNVEV, per germline (reference sequence). Trimming removed 5 bases from V and 10 bases from J, with 14 bases in between. This CDR3 spans 12 amino acids. CDR3 nucleotides: TGTGCCAGCAGTCCGGGTCCTTTTCCCTACACCTTC. Translated: CASSPGPFPYTF.

V usage is TRBV7-2 and J usage is TRBJ2-1; D is possibly TRBD2 (5 bases). Trimming took 3 bases from V and 7 from J, leaving 13 bases between them. Per germline, CDR1 SGHTA and CDR2 FQGNSA. The CDR3 runs to 14 residues. The CDR3 protein is CASSFRVSGNEQFF. As DNA, the CDR3 is TGTGCCAGCAGCTTTCGCGTCAGCGGAAATGAGCAGTTCTTC.

This chain uses TRBV6-4 with TRBJ1-1; weak D call: TRBD1 (6 bases). Trimming took 3 bases from V and 0 from J, leaving 11 bases between them. The CDR3 spans 15 residues. Germline lookup yields CDR1 MRHNA and CDR2 SNTAGT. For the CDR3, the DNA is TGTGCCAGCAGTGAAACCGGGACAATGAACACTGAAGCTTTCTTT. It specifies CASSETGTMNTEAFF.

CDR3 protein: CASGQGNRDTEAFF. As DNA, the CDR3 is TGCGCCAGCGGACAGGGGAATAGGGACACTGAAGCTTTCTTT. The chain uses TRBV5-1 and TRBJ1-1, with 9 bases that match TRBD1. Trimming cost V 7 bases and J 3 bases; bases outside gene matches: 7. The CDR3 loop spans 14 amino acids. Germline V gene data show CDR1 as SGHRS and CDR2 as YFSETQ.

The gene calls are TRBV7-9 and TRBJ2-1; 7 bases line up with TRBD2. Trimming at V came to 1 base and at J to 10 bases, leaving 7 bases not matched to a gene. The CDR3 has 14 amino acids. Per the germline V gene, CDR1 is SEHNR and CDR2 is FQNEAQ (reference sequence). CDR3 residues: CASSLDPSGDEQFF. CDR3 nucleotides: TGTGCCAGCAGCTTAGATCCTAGCGGCGACGAGCAGTTCTTC.

The chain is built from TRBV30 and TRBJ2-7; tentatively, D is TRBD1 (6 bases). This CDR3 is built from 12 residues. Trimming cost V 3 bases and J 4 bases, with 10 bases left between them. The germline gives CDR1 GTSNPN, CDR2 SVGIG (reference sequence). CDR3 in amino acids: CAWRGTLYEQYF. The CDR3 DNA is TGTGCCTGGAGGGGGACACTTTACGAGCAGTACTTC. Together with reference TRBV30 and TRBJ2-7, the CDR3 gives the full variable domain: SQTIHQWPATLVQPVGSPLSLECTVEGTSNPNLYWYRQAAGRGLQLLFYSVGIGQISSEVPQNLSASRPQDRQFILSSKKLLLSDSGFYLCAWRGTLYEQYFGPGTRLTVT.

CDR3 nucleotide sequence: TGTGCCAGCTCACCCCTGGCCCCCGGGACAGGGAACTCTGGGGCCAACGTCCTGACTTTC. This codes for CASSPLAPGTGNSGANVLTF. V usage is TRBV18 and J usage is TRBJ2-6, with 9 bases matching TRBD1. The CDR3 loop spans 20 amino acids. The V gene end was trimmed by 3 bases and the J gene end by 0 bases; junction bases not matched to a gene: 12. CDR1 is KGHSH, CDR2 LQKENI, per germline. Drawing the rest from reference TRBV18 and TRBJ2-6, the complete variable domain is NAGVMQNPRHLVRRRGQEARLRCSPMKGHSHVYWYRQLPEEGLKFMVYLQKENIIDESGMPKERFSAEFPKEGPSILRIQQVVRGDSAAYFCASSPLAPGTGNSGANVLTFGAGSRLTVL.

The rearrangement uses TRBV7-3 and TRBJ2-3; TRBD2 matches 7 bases. V trimming: 8 bases; J trimming: 3 bases; junction bases outside the gene matches: 8. The CDR3 length is 14 residues. The germline gives CDR1 SGHTA, CDR2 FQGTGA. The CDR3 here is CASSRDYQTDTQYF. CDR3 nucleotides: TGTGCCAGCTCCCGGGACTATCAGACAGATACGCAGTATTTT.

V and J are TRBV7-2 and TRBJ1-1; D call uncertain. Per the germline V gene, CDR1 is SGHTA and CDR2 is FQGNSA. The CDR3 runs 15 residues. V was clipped by 2 bases and J by 10 bases, with 20 bases between them. The DNA of the CDR3 is TGTGCCAGCAGCTTATTCACCGGAGGGAGAGGATCAGCTTTCTTT. As protein: CASSLFTGGRGSAFF.

The gene calls are TRBV7-2 and TRBJ2-3; maybe TRBD2 (5 bases). CDR1 SGHTA and CDR2 FQGNSA come from the germline V gene. This CDR3 spans 14 amino acids. V was cut by 1 base and J by 1 base, with 6 bases left in between. Here the CDR3 DNA reads TGTGCCAGCAGCTTAGGGGAGCGCACAGATACGCAGTATTTT. This encodes CASSLGERTDTQYF. The whole variable domain, remainder taken from reference TRBV7-2 and TRBJ2-3, is GAGVSQSPSNKVTEKGKDVELRCDPISGHTALYWYRQSLGQGLEFLIYFQGNSAPDKSGLPSDRFSAERTGGSVSTLTIQRTQQEDSAVYLCASSLGERTDTQYFGPGTRLTVL.

This clone was observed a few times. This chain connects TRBV10-2 to TRBJ2-1; D is possibly TRBD1 (6 bases). The ends were cut back, 7 bases at V and 5 bases at J, with 12 bases in the middle. The germline V gene has CDR1 WSHSY and CDR2 SAAADI. The CDR3 is 13 residues long. The CDR3 DNA reads as TGCGCCAGCACCTATGGACAGAACAATGAGCAGTTCTTC. It is translated as CASTYGQNNEQFF.

For this clone: A read error may produce the germline difference seen at one junction end. J is TRBJ2-1 and V is TRBV7-7; TRBD2 might be the D (6 bases). Germline V gene data show CDR1 as SSHAT and CDR2 as FNYEAQ (reference sequence). CDR3 length equals 15 residues. CDR3 protein: CASSFGLSPGNEQFF. CDR3 nucleotides: TGTGCTAGCAGCTTCGGACTATCCCCAGGGAATGAGCAGTTCTTC.

The rearrangement joins TRBV12-5 to TRBJ1-5; D possibly corresponds to TRBD1 (6 bases). This CDR3 is 13 amino acids long. The V and J ends lost 6 bases and 7 bases respectively, with 13 bases between them. CDR1 LGHNT and CDR2 FRNRAP come from the germline V gene. This chain's CDR3 is CASGRGHQQPQHF. The CDR3 DNA sequence: TGTGCTAGTGGACGGGGACATCAACAGCCCCAGCATTTT. Full variable domain (outside the CDR3, taken from reference TRBV12-5 and TRBJ1-5): DARVTQTPRHKVTEMGQEVTMRCQPILGHNTVFWYRQTMMQGLELLAYFRNRAPLDDSGMPKDRFSAEMPDATLATLKIQPSEPRDSAVYFCASGRGHQQPQHFGDGTRLSIL.

This chain links TRBV18 with TRBJ2-7; 9 bases line up with TRBD2. CDR1 and CDR2 from the germline V gene are KGHSH and LQKENI. The CDR3 runs to 19 residues. V gave up 0 bases and J gave up 3 bases; unmatched junction bases: 15. CDR3 bases: TGTGCCAGCTCACCACCCGCCGGGACTAGCTCGTTGGGTAGCTACGAGCAGTACTTC. Translated, it gives CASSPPAGTSSLGSYEQYF. Full variable domain (rest looked up from reference TRBV18 and TRBJ2-7): NAGVMQNPRHLVRRRGQEARLRCSPMKGHSHVYWYRQLPEEGLKFMVYLQKENIIDESGMPKERFSAEFPKEGPSILRIQQVVRGDSAAYFCASSPPAGTSSLGSYEQYFGPGTRLTVT.

The chain couples TRBV5-4 to TRBJ2-7; 8 bases align to TRBD2. The germline V gene has CDR1 SGHNT and CDR2 YYREEE (reference sequence). This CDR3 has 16 amino acids. Trimming took 0 bases from V and 3 from J; bases not matched to a gene: 8. In DNA form, the CDR3 reads TGTGCCAGCAGCTTGGCCTCGGGACTAGGGAACTACGAGCAGTACTTC. Its translation is CASSLASGLGNYEQYF.

The gene calls are TRBV5-1 and TRBJ2-1, with 7 nucleotides matching TRBD1. Germline V CDR1 and CDR2: SGHRS, YFSETQ. The CDR3 is made up of 17 amino acids. J was trimmed by 2 bases and V by 1 base; bases with no gene match: 9. The CDR3 protein is CASSLSPSGGAYNEQFF. The CDR3 DNA reads as TGCGCCAGCAGCTTGTCCCCCTCAGGGGGAGCCTACAATGAGCAGTTCTTC. Complete variable domain (other parts from reference TRBV5-1 and TRBJ2-1): KAGVTQTPRYLIKTRGQQVTLSCSPISGHRSVSWYQQTPGQGLQFLFEYFSETQRNKGNFPGRFSGRQFSNSRSEMNVSTLELGDSALYLCASSLSPSGGAYNEQFFGPGTRLTVL.

The table lists this clone with a few counts. The chain carries TRBV2 and TRBJ2-7; perhaps TRBD2 as D (6 bases). CDR1 and CDR2 from the germline V gene are SNHLY and FYNNEI. Trimming took 8 bases from V and 7 from J, leaving 9 bases between them. The CDR3 extends over 10 amino acids. The CDR3 here is CASGREEQYF. CDR3 DNA sequence: TGTGCCAGCGGACGGGAGGAGCAGTACTTC. Full variable domain (outside the CDR3, taken from reference TRBV2 and TRBJ2-7): EPEVTQTPSHQVTQMGQEVILRCVPISNHLYFYWYRQILGQKVEFLVSFYNNEISEKSEIFDDQFSVERPDGSNFTLKIRSTKLEDSAMYFCASGREEQYFGPGTRLTVT.

This chain connects TRBV5-4 to TRBJ1-4; weak D call: TRBD1 (5 bases). V shed 0 bases and J shed 6 bases, with 9 bases lying between them. The CDR3 length is 14 residues. Germline-derived CDR1 and CDR2 are SGHNT and YYREEE (reference sequence). CDR3 nucleotide sequence: TGTGCCAGCAGCTTGGTGTCCAGGGATGAAAAACTGTTTTTT. Protein: CASSLVSRDEKLFF.

As DNA, the CDR3 is TGTGCCAGCAAGGAAACGGCGGGAGGGCCAGATACGCAGTATTTT. It encodes CASKETAGGPDTQYF. The chain carries TRBV28 and TRBJ2-3; 9 positions match TRBD2. CDR1 is MDHEN and CDR2 is SYDVKM in the germline V gene. V lost 7 bases and J lost 4; bases outside the gene matches: 9. This CDR3 contains 15 residues.

Here the CDR3 DNA reads TGTGCCAGCAGTTACGGCGAAGGCACTGAAGCTTTCTTT. Amino acids: CASSYGEGTEAFF. V and J are TRBV6-5 and TRBJ1-1; D remains ambiguous. V lost 2 bases, J lost 4 bases, and 8 bases lay in between. Per the germline V gene, CDR1 is MNHEY and CDR2 is SVGAGI. This CDR3 is 13 amino acids long.

This clone appeared a single time. This chain connects TRBV5-6 to TRBJ2-5; no firm D call. The end of the DNA aligns better with TRBJ2-7, so the J call may be wrong. CDR1 is SGHDT and CDR2 is YYEEEE in the germline V gene. The CDR3 is 14 amino acids. CDR3 region: CASSLGGRVYEQYF. For the CDR3, the DNA is TGTGCCAGCAGCTTGGGTGGCCGGGTCTACGAGCAGTACTTC.

CDR3 in DNA: TGCAGCGTTGATAGGGTCCAGCTAGGGGGTGGCTACACCTTC. This sequence encodes CSVDRVQLGGGYTF. This chain links TRBV29-1 with TRBJ1-2; D might be TRBD1 (6 bases). The CDR3 totals 14 residues. The ends were cut back, 3 bases at V and 7 bases at J, with 18 bases in the middle. From germline, CDR1 is SQVTM and CDR2 ANQGSEA.

The V and J genes are TRBV6-6 and TRBJ1-3; 8 bases are a match to TRBD1. Germline values: CDR1 MNHNY, CDR2 SVGAGI (reference sequence). Germline trimming cut 8 bases from V and 1 base from J; bases unmatched to any gene: 4. The CDR3 extends over 14 amino acids. CDR3 region: CASQGAPSGNTIYF. The CDR3 region has the DNA TGTGCCAGCCAGGGGGCTCCTTCTGGAAACACCATATATTTT.

The chain joins TRBV10-3 to TRBJ1-6, with TRBD1 as a possible D gene (6 bases). Trimming left V 9 bases short and J 5 bases short, with 11 bases between. Germline CDR1 reads ENHRY; CDR2 reads SYGVKD. The CDR3 is 13 amino acids. The CDR3 sequence is CAIRTEDNSPLHF. Here the CDR3 DNA reads TGTGCCATAAGGACAGAAGATAATTCACCCCTCCACTTT.

This clone appeared a single time. This chain connects TRBV6-5 to TRBJ1-2; D call uncertain. The germline V gene has CDR1 MNHEY and CDR2 SVGAGI. Trimming stripped 6 bases from V and 8 bases from J, with 19 bases between. There are 14 residues in the CDR3. The chain's CDR3 is CASRPTERTGGYTF. The CDR3 DNA is TGTGCCAGCAGGCCTACCGAGCGTACGGGGGGCTACACCTTC.

The chain links TRBV4-3 to TRBJ1-1, with a possible D match to TRBD1 (5 bases). The germline V and J ends were trimmed by 4 bases and 7 bases, with 25 bases remaining between them. Germline CDR1 LGHNA, CDR2 YSLEER. This CDR3 has 17 amino acids. The CDR3 DNA reads TGCGCCAGCAGCCTAGGGCGGGCAGGGAGTTTTTCGAATGAAGCTTTCTTT. Its translation is CASSLGRAGSFSNEAFF.

This clone counts as medium-sized. The J gene is TRBJ1-2, the V gene TRBV11-3, with D maybe TRBD1 (5 bases). Per germline, CDR1 SGHNT and CDR2 YENEEA. The V gene lost 6 bases and the J gene lost 4 bases, with 9 bases spanning the gap. This CDR3 contains 12 residues. CDR3 residues: CASSRDLYGYTF. CDR3 sequence (DNA): TGTGCCAGCAGTCGGGACCTCTATGGCTACACCTTC.

This chain uses TRBV27 with TRBJ1-2; a weak D match, TRBD1 (6 bases). V was cut by 5 bases and J by 8 bases, with 15 bases left in between. The CDR3 is 13 residues long. Germline values: CDR1 MNHEY, CDR2 SMNVEV (reference sequence). CDR3 DNA: TGTGCCAGCAGTCAATCAGGGGTAGGCGGCTACACCTTC. This encodes CASSQSGVGGYTF.

The gene calls are TRBV19 and TRBJ2-7; TRBD2 is a possible D gene (6 bases). The germline V gene has CDR1 LNHDA and CDR2 SQIVND (reference sequence). V lost 3 bases to trimming and J lost 1 base, with 10 bases between them. The CDR3 is made up of 14 amino acids. The CDR3 reads CASSIGLFSYEQYF. The CDR3 nucleotides read TGTGCCAGTAGTATCGGACTATTTTCCTACGAGCAGTACTTC.

The J gene is TRBJ2-1, the V gene TRBV27; 7 positions agree with TRBD2. This CDR3 spans 16 amino acids. Unmatched junction bases numbered 3, after V lost 0 bases and J lost 1 base. Germline V lookup: CDR1 MNHEY, CDR2 SMNVEV (reference sequence). The CDR3 loop is CASSLSAGESYNEQFF. CDR3 nucleotide sequence: TGTGCCAGCAGTTTATCTGCGGGAGAGTCCTACAATGAGCAGTTCTTC.